This T cell receptor beta chain emerged from a study of T-cell reconstitution after alpha-beta-depleted transplantation in children. Study-wide findings and caveats: The study traced high day-60 TCRbeta diversity in some patients to surviving recipient T cells and thymic progenitors.

Unique molecular identifiers featured in how the TCRbeta library was prepared. In TCRdb, the PCR reads were re-called with MiXCR into one record per CDR3 protein. The sample has about 980,000 distinct CDR3 sequences; roughly 29% are singletons. The V end lost 3 bases, the J end lost 0 bases, and 12 bases lay between the germline ends. This CDR3 has 16 residues. To note about this clonotype: Its specificity is unknown.

J is TRBJ1-3 and V is TRBV12-3 or TRBV12-4; the D is unclear. The sequenced sample was PBMCs, mostly from graft donor cells, obtained 360 days after TCRalphabeta/CD19-depleted stem cell transplant. This TCR derives from a boy under two years old who had a stem cell transplant for SCID, so the T cells may come from the graft donor. The CDR3 DNA is TGTGCCAGCAGTTTGGTGACCCCCCGCTCTGGAAACACCATATATTTT. Translating gives CASSLVTPRSGNTIYF.